This T cell receptor (beta chain) is from a study of STAT3 mutations in large granular lymphocyte leukemia. In regard to this clone: Its antigen remains unidentified.

Each sample's TCRbeta library yielded on average roughly 43,000 productive templates. The method was immunoSEQ multiplex PCR; TCRdb's version includes in-frame clones alone and lacks a portion of them. The sample records roughly 29,000 clones, roughly 80% being singletons. The germline V gene has CDR1 LNHDA and CDR2 SQIVND (reference sequence). Trimming cost V 7 bases and J 3 bases, with 13 bases left between them. The CDR3 spans 13 residues. Study-level points and caveats: Every T-LGLL patient had at least one immunodominant TCRbeta clonotype. Suggested: STAT3 mutation was not the ancestral event for these clonal expansions.

The sample was peripheral blood mononuclear cells. The chain employs TRBV19 and TRBJ2-7, with a weak D call TRBD1 (6 bases). The TCR was taken from a woman between 50 and 59 years old with T-cell large granular lymphocyte leukemia. Some clones in this sample may be carry-over from other donors' samples. Here the CDR3 reads CASKGHLHYEQYF. Here the CDR3 DNA reads TGTGCCAGTAAGGGACACTTACACTACGAGCAGTACTTC. Complete variable domain (other parts from reference TRBV19 and TRBJ2-7): DGGITQSPKYLFRKEGQNVTLSCEQNLNHDAMYWYRQDPGQGLRLIYYSQIVNDFQKGDIAEGYSVSREKKESFPLTVTSAQKNPTAFYLCASKGHLHYEQYFGPGTRLTVT.